This paragraph covers one T cell receptor beta chain sequence. TCRdb keeps only in-frame clones here, not all; method: immunoSEQ multiplex PCR. Here the sample table reports about 41,000 clones. The data derive from a study of T cells in women clearing cervical HPV infection. The sample consisted of blood buffy coat. The receptor was derived from a woman between 18 and 75 years old with a cervical HPV16 infection that either progressed to CIN3+ or cleared (not recorded which).

CDR3 DNA (partial): TGCAGTGCCGGGGGGGCTGAA. The encoded protein is CSAGGAE. The whole CDR3 reads CSAGGAEAFF. The chain uses TRBV20-1 and TRBJ1-1; TRBD1 is a possible D gene (5 bases). The read gets to within 3 residues of the CDR3 end, and the germline J gene fills in the rest. The CDR3 covers 10 residues. Trimming shortened V by 6 bases and J by 6 bases, and 8 bases separated the two germline ends. CDR1 DFQATT and CDR2 SNEGSKA come from the germline V gene (reference sequence).